This T cell receptor beta chain was observed in a study of tissue T cells after allogeneic stem cell transplantation. Germline V gene sequence: CDR1 KGHTA, CDR2 FQNQQP. The CDR3 length is 15 residues. Turning to this clone: The genes are named according to mouse. The read falls 1 residue short of the CDR3 end, and the missing part is taken from the germline J gene.

Time point: mouse harvest day 14 after allogeneic transplant. Each mouse received 10^7 T-cell-depleted marrow cells plus 10^6 splenic CD5+ T cells by tail vein. Mice had MHC-mismatched B6 into BALB/c GVHD, sampled day 7 or 14. Repertoires were generated with immunoSEQ multiplex PCR, while TCRdb's copy carries only in-frame clones and drops some. The profile shows some 4,600 clones, 45% to 50% of them singletons. The source of this sequence is a female BALB/c mouse given C57BL/6 T cells with graft-versus-host disease after an allogeneic hematopoietic cell transplant. Sequencing was done on a sample of gut tissue. The chain employs TRBV23 and TRBJ2-5. CDR3 DNA (partial): TGCTCCAGCAGTCAATCAGGGGCAAACCAAGACACCCAGTAC. This translates into CSSSQSGANQDTQY. The full-length CDR3 reads as CSSSQSGANQDTQYF.